This T cell receptor (beta chain) derives from a study of T-cell memory formation after mild COVID-19. Looking at the study overall: TCR clusters were mostly confined to one donor each.

As regards this clonotype: Its antigen is still unknown.

TCR alpha and TCR beta cDNA libraries carrying sample barcodes and UMIs were produced by 5'RACE using constant-segment primers. Each CDR3 protein is one row after TCRdb ran MiXCR on the 5' RACE reads. The data show fewer than 150,000 distinct CDR3 sequences, 14% seen once. Study-wide findings and caveats: Pre-infection memory carried some responding clones, suggesting that cross-reactive memory joined. CD4/CD8 balance characterized clones contracting day 15 to 85, and CD4+ skew characterized later expanders.

V lost 4 bases, J lost 5 bases, and 8 bases stayed unmatched. CDR3 length: 15 amino acids. Germline V gene data show CDR1 as SGHRS and CDR2 as YFSETQ. Sequencing input: PBMCs or a T cell subset sorted from them (not recorded which). The V and J genes are TRBV5-1 and TRBJ2-3, with TRBD2 identical over 9 bases. The TCR comes from an adult woman who had mild COVID-19 (a few samples of this study predate the infection). Cell type and time point are not known. In DNA, the CDR3 is TGCGCCAGCAGCCCCAGGACTAGCGCCTTAGATACGCAGTATTTT. The encoded protein is CASSPRTSALDTQYF.